This T cell receptor beta chain derives from a study of blood T cells in healthy people across ages (dated by TCRdb to about 2015). With respect to the entire study: In model experiments, roughly one uniquely barcoded TCR beta cDNA molecule per two T cells was captured by template switching. Age-related changes in TCR beta repertoire diversity were measured in the study by deep sequencing normalized with unique cDNA molecular identifiers. The donors were divided into four age groups: young (average around 15 years), middle-aged (roughly 40), aged (approximately 64) and long-lived (82). To avoid experimental bias, donors of different ages were distributed randomly across sequencing lanes. Two additional independent replicas of 1 million unique cDNA reads from the same blood draw were analyzed for two donors (one aged 18 to 30 and one aged 80 or older).

Note on this clonotype: What this receptor recognizes is not known. Within one base of it there is no much larger clone, and no base qualities were kept.

The library was made by 5' RACE. The data were produced on an Illumina HiSeq 2500. The second PCR ran for about 6 to 11 cycles and used a J-beta primer mix along with a sample-barcoded 5' primer. A unique molecular identifier was introduced onto each TCR beta cDNA molecule by a template-switch 5' adaptor carrying 12 random nucleotides. At least 2.5 million CDR3-containing paired-end reads were obtained from each sample. The Mint cDNA synthesis kit, primed by a TRBC-specific oligonucleotide, was used to synthesize first-strand cDNA from all RNA. After uracil-DNA glycosylase treatment, a first 18-cycle PCR used universal primers M1SS and BC2_uni_R on all cDNA. Per the source publication's procedure: Each sample was normalized by randomly selecting 1 million high-quality reads, each carrying a distinct molecular identifier. Instead of being binned into consensus sequences, reads that shared molecular identifiers were thrown out. CDR3 identification, clonotype clustering and error correction used MiTCR with a Q25 quality threshold and the strictest error-elimination algorithm. Lower-bound total TCR beta diversity was estimated with a nonparametric unseen species model using Euler transformation. Using fastp trimming at Q25 and MiXCR clonotype assembly, TCRdb reanalyzed the public sequencing data and kept in-frame beta chains. Identical CDR3 protein sequences are pooled into one entry, listed with their most common genes and DNA. These V and J calls originate from TCRdb's pipeline instead of the authors' own analysis. The table for this sample lists about 570,000 distinct CDR3 sequences; 27% of them were counted only once. Of the sample, approximately 18% is held by the ten largest clones.

Donors were 39 systemically healthy Caucasian individuals from Russia aged roughly 6 to 100 years. Each donor gave 9 to 10 milliliters of peripheral blood, collected into EDTA-treated Vacutainer tubes. PBMCs were isolated by Ficoll-Paque density-gradient centrifugation, with at least 6 million obtained per sample. Trizol reagent was used to extract total RNA from the PBMCs, yielding at least 5 micrograms per sample. Naive CD45RAhigh/CD27high T cell percentages were measured by flow cytometry on a PBMC aliquot from every donor. Reading from cysteine to phenylalanine, the CDR3 counts 12 amino acids. CDR3 DNA is the only sequence kept; it has 36 bases, read in frame from the first base. Trimming removed 11 bases from V and 5 bases from J, leaving 15 bases between the germline ends. The germline V gene sets CDR1 to ENHRY and CDR2 to SYGVKD. Summary of the overall study and its limitations: Observed TCR beta diversity correlated strongly with the percentage of naive T cells measured by flow cytometry. Observed TCR beta diversity per million T cells fell roughly linearly with age, and a significant reduction was already apparent by age around 36. Compared with the aged group, the long-lived group had more naive CD4+ T cells, fewer expanded clones and increased TCR diversity, a pattern suggesting age selection. The CMV infection status of donors was not known, potentially confounding age-related changes in expanded clonotypes. Because profiling used bulk unsorted PBMCs, naive and antigen-experienced compartments could not be compared conclusively. Estimates of total diversity based on one million sequenced T cells were regarded as lower bounds and as underestimates.

The sequenced material came from blood. The receptor chain draws on TRBV10-3 and TRBJ1-1; possibly the D gene is TRBD1, per 5 matching bases. The receptor was isolated from a woman in her 70s in good health. The CDR3 corresponds to CASRRDLTEAFF. The DNA is TGTGCCTCACGCAGGGACCTGACTGAAGCTTTCTTT.